The 25 T cell receptor beta chains reported below all come from one sample, sequenced in a study of identical twins. TCRdb independently ran MiXCR on the 5' RACE reads; one entry per CDR3 protein. Counted here are just under 550,000 distinct CDR3 sequences, about 15% occurring once; the ten biggest clones make up 0.44%. A further study also used this sample, focusing on yellow fever vaccine responses in identical twins.

Input material: CD4+ T cells sorted from blood. Receptors originate from a woman under 30 in good health.

The rearrangement links TRBV18 to TRBJ1-2; TRBD1 might be the D (6 bases). This CDR3 spans 15 amino acids. Trimming took off 3 bases at V and 5 bases at J, with 16 bases between the two ends. Looked up from germline, CDR1 is KGHSH and CDR2 is LQKENI. For the CDR3, the DNA is TGTGCCAGCTCACCGAGAAGGACAGATCCATATGGCTACACCTTC. Amino acid sequence: CASSPRRTDPYGYTF.

The chain uses TRBV6-1 and TRBJ2-5; TRBD1 is a possible D gene (5 bases). The CDR3 is made up of 13 amino acids. V was shortened by 4 bases and J by 7 bases, with 13 bases between the two germline ends. Per germline, CDR1 MNHNS and CDR2 SASEGT. The CDR3 bases are TGTGCCAGCAGTGCAACAGGCCAGGGGACCCAGTACTTC. Residues: CASSATGQGTQYF.

The chain employs TRBV5-5 and TRBJ2-3; D is perhaps TRBD1 or TRBD2 (5 bases each). Germline V lookup: CDR1 SGHKS, CDR2 YYEKEE (reference sequence). The CDR3 extends over 14 amino acids. V was shortened by 4 bases and J by 6 bases, with 15 bases between the two germline ends. The CDR3 sequence is CASSRDGPSDTQYF. CDR3 sequence (DNA): TGTGCCAGCAGCCGGGACGGCCCATCGGATACGCAGTATTTT.

The rearrangement uses TRBV11-2 and TRBJ2-7; 8 bases match TRBD2. The CDR3 runs 15 residues. V lost 3 bases and J lost 5; bases outside the gene matches: 9. Germline-derived CDR1 and CDR2 are SGHAT and FQNNGV. Written as DNA, the CDR3 is TGTGCCAGCAGCTTGGACGCAGCGGGAGTTAACGAGCAGTACTTC. Its protein product is CASSLDAAGVNEQYF. The full variable domain, completed using reference TRBV11-2 and TRBJ2-7, is EAGVAQSPRYKIIEKRQSVAFWCNPISGHATLYWYQQILGQGPKLLIQFQNNGVVDDSQLPKDRFSAERLKGVDSTLKIQPAKLEDSAVYLCASSLDAAGVNEQYFGPGTRLTVT.

This chain uses TRBV12-3 or TRBV12-4 with TRBJ2-1; 8 positions match TRBD1. Unmatched junction bases numbered 8, after V lost 0 bases and J lost 13 bases. The CDR3 spans 14 residues. CDR3 DNA: TGTGCCAGCAGTTTAGCGGGCGGGGACAGGTCCCAGTTCTTC. Translated: CASSLAGGDRSQFF.

In its sample, this clonotype was seen a few times. This chain connects TRBV20-1 to TRBJ2-5; D is tentatively TRBD1 or TRBD2 (6 bases each). This CDR3 contains 17 residues. Germline V gene data show CDR1 as DFQATT and CDR2 as SNEGSKA (reference sequence). Trimming cost V 5 bases and J 3 bases, with 25 bases left between them. The CDR3 coding sequence is TGCAGTGCTGGGGGCCGGCGGGGAGGCAACAATAAAGAGACCCAGTACTTC. Amino acids: CSAGGRRGGNNKETQYF.

The V gene is TRBV18, the J gene TRBJ2-1, with 8 bases matching TRBD1. V lost 5 bases to trimming and J lost 8 bases; unmatched junction nucleotides: 11. The length of the CDR3 is 15 residues. The germline gives CDR1 KGHSH, CDR2 LQKENI. The DNA for the CDR3 is TGTGCCAGCTCATCCCGCGGACAGGGTTTCGATGAGCAGTTCTTC. Encoded protein: CASSSRGQGFDEQFF.

This rearrangement joins TRBV3-1 to TRBJ2-1, with 11 bases that match TRBD2. Trimming removed 0 bases from V and 7 bases from J; junction bases left unmatched: 8. This CDR3 contains 17 residues. The germline V gene has CDR1 LGHDT and CDR2 YNNKEL (reference sequence). The DNA for the CDR3 is TGTGCCAGCAGCCAAGAAGCACTAGCGGGAGTTAGAAATGAGCAGTTCTTC. Translating gives CASSQEALAGVRNEQFF.

This clonotype turned up a few times. CDR3 sequence: CASSVGLEFYEQFF. Written as DNA, the CDR3 is TGTGCCAGCAGCGTAGGGTTGGAGTTCTATGAGCAGTTCTTC. The gene calls are TRBV9 and TRBJ2-1; the D is unclear. The CDR3 sequence is 14 residues long. CDR1 SGDLS and CDR2 YYNGEE come from the germline V gene. V gave up 0 bases and J gave up 8 bases, with 12 bases separating them.

This clonotype was picked up a small number of times. The chain has TRBV14 and TRBJ2-1; D not certain. CDR3 length: 11 amino acids. The germline V gene encodes CDR1 SGHDN and CDR2 FVKESK. V was trimmed by 1 base and J by 13 bases, leaving 8 bases between them. The CDR3 reads CASSQAGPQFF. DNA for the CDR3: TGTGCCAGCAGCCAAGCCGGGCCACAGTTCTTC.

This rearrangement joins TRBV5-1 to TRBJ1-1; TRBD1 aligns across 7 bases. The germline V gene has CDR1 SGHRS and CDR2 YFSETQ. V shed 3 bases, J shed 5 bases, and the junction held 4 bases outside the gene matches. The CDR3 runs to 13 residues. The CDR3 sequence: CASSYDRDTEAFF. Written as DNA, the CDR3 is TGCGCCAGCAGCTATGACAGGGATACTGAAGCTTTCTTT.

Ten or more counts support this clonotype. This sequence joins TRBV6-5 and TRBJ2-2, with a tentative D call TRBD1 (6 bases). Germline V lookup: CDR1 MNHEY, CDR2 SVGAGI. This CDR3 has 17 amino acids. With 2 bases removed from V and 0 bases from J, the gap between germline ends came to 13 bases. The CDR3 coding sequence is TGTGCCAGCAGTTACCGCGTCCGGGACACGAACACCGGGGAGCTGTTTTTT. This sequence encodes CASSYRVRDTNTGELFF.

This clonotype was seen a few times. The V gene is TRBV20-1, the J gene TRBJ2-3, with D possibly being TRBD1 (5 bases). The CDR3 totals 12 residues. From germline, CDR1 is DFQATT and CDR2 SNEGSKA (reference sequence). The DNA for the CDR3 is TGCGGTTTCAGGGCACCGGCAGATACGCAGTATTTT. Protein: CGFRAPADTQYF.

The V and J genes are TRBV7-9 and TRBJ1-6; 8 positions agree with TRBD1. CDR3 length: 17 residues. The junction had 13 bases not matched to a gene; V was cut back by 7 bases and J by 5 bases. CDR1 is SEHNR and CDR2 is FQNEAQ in the germline V gene (reference sequence). This chain's CDR3 is CASTLWTGTFNNSPLHF. The CDR3, as DNA: TGTGCCAGCACTCTTTGGACAGGGACTTTTAATAATTCACCCCTCCACTTT. The full variable domain, completed using reference TRBV7-9 and TRBJ1-6, is DTGVSQNPRHKITKRGQNVTFRCDPISEHNRLYWYRQTLGQGPEFLTYFQNEAQLEKSRLLSDRFSAERPKGSFSTLEIQRTEQGDSAMYLCASTLWTGTFNNSPLHFGNGTRLTVT.

V is TRBV7-6 and J is TRBJ2-3, with TRBD2 matching 7 bases. This CDR3 region has 17 residues. Germline CDR1 SGHVS, CDR2 FNYEAQ. Trimming removed 5 bases from V and 4 bases from J; junction bases left unmatched: 15. CDR3 coding DNA: TGTGCCAGCAGCGCCCTTGGGGGGGGGACGACGTCAGATACGCAGTATTTT. Residues: CASSALGGGTTSDTQYF.

This chain joins TRBV5-1 and TRBJ1-2; 7 nucleotides agree with TRBD1. Germline V gene sequence: CDR1 SGHRS, CDR2 YFSETQ. The CDR3 spans 15 residues. Trimming cost V 4 bases and J 2 bases; bases outside gene matches: 8. CDR3 in DNA: TGCGCCAGCAGCCCGTCAGGGGGGCCGAACTATGGCTACACCTTC. This gives the protein CASSPSGGPNYGYTF.

This clonotype appeared a few times. J is TRBJ2-3 and V is TRBV5-1; tentative D call: TRBD1 (6 bases). The CDR3 covers 15 residues. The V end was cut by 0 bases, the J end by 4 bases, with 12 bases between. The germline gives CDR1 SGHRS, CDR2 YFSETQ. CDR3 protein: CASSLARQGSDTQYF. In DNA form, the CDR3 reads TGCGCCAGCAGCTTGGCCCGGCAGGGGTCAGATACGCAGTATTTT. The full variable domain, in which reference TRBV5-1 and TRBJ2-3 provide the parts outside the CDR3, is KAGVTQTPRYLIKTRGQQVTLSCSPISGHRSVSWYQQTPGQGLQFLFEYFSETQRNKGNFPGRFSGRQFSNSRSEMNVSTLELGDSALYLCASSLARQGSDTQYFGPGTRLTVL.

A few counts support this clonotype. The chain couples TRBV28 to TRBJ2-1; 9 nucleotides align to TRBD2. Germline V lookup: CDR1 MDHEN, CDR2 SYDVKM. V shed 8 bases, J shed 4 bases, and the junction held 9 bases outside the gene matches. The CDR3 spans 15 residues. CDR3 sequence: CASGPSGAGYNEQFF. Here the CDR3 DNA reads TGTGCCAGCGGTCCTAGCGGGGCCGGATACAATGAGCAGTTCTTC.

The chain recombines TRBV10-2 with TRBJ2-1; a possible D gene is TRBD2 (6 bases). CDR1 and CDR2 (germline): WSHSY, SAAADI. V was cut by 10 bases and J by 3 bases, with 13 bases left in between. CDR3 length: 13 amino acids. The CDR3 sequence: CATNYGSYNEQFF. Written as DNA, the CDR3 is TGCGCCACGAACTACGGGAGCTACAATGAGCAGTTCTTC.

This clonotype was seen repeatedly, ten times or more. V and J are TRBV5-1 and TRBJ2-3; a weak D match, TRBD1 (5 bases). Germline lookup yields CDR1 SGHRS and CDR2 YFSETQ. This CDR3 region has 15 residues. V lost 2 bases and J 6 bases, leaving 16 bases between the germline ends. CDR3 sequence (DNA): TGCGCCAGCAGCTTAAGCCTCGACAGTCCCGATACGCAGTATTTT. Translated, it gives CASSLSLDSPDTQYF.

The chain couples TRBV5-1 to TRBJ2-5, with D perhaps given as TRBD1 or TRBD2 (5 bases each). V dropped 0 bases and J dropped 5 bases, with 20 bases sitting between them. CDR3 length: 17 amino acids. CDR1 and CDR2 from the germline V gene are SGHRS and YFSETQ. The CDR3 nucleotides are TGCGCCAGCAGCTTGGCCCTACTTAGTGGGGGAATGGAGACCCAGTACTTC. Its protein is CASSLALLSGGMETQYF.

The chain couples TRBV12-3 or TRBV12-4 to TRBJ1-2; weak D call: TRBD1 (5 bases). The CDR3 length is 13 residues. The V end lost 3 bases, the J end lost 8 bases, and 13 bases lay between the germline ends. The CDR3 loop is CASSLTDLGGYTF. Here the CDR3 DNA reads TGTGCCAGCAGTTTGACAGACCTCGGAGGCTACACCTTC.

V is TRBV4-1 and J is TRBJ2-5; D not certain. This CDR3 comprises 13 residues. CDR1 is MGHRA, CDR2 YSYEKL, per germline. V gave up 3 bases and J gave up 5 bases, with 10 bases separating them. In DNA, the CDR3 is TGCGCCAGCAGCCAGGGTGCTTGGGAGACCCAGTACTTC. Protein sequence: CASSQGAWETQYF.

In its sample, this clonotype was seen many times. The rearrangement links TRBV12-3 or TRBV12-4 to TRBJ1-1; D uncertain. Trimming removed 5 bases from V and 11 bases from J, with 9 bases in between. There are 10 residues in the CDR3. CDR3 in amino acids: CASSRIEAFF. Written as DNA, the CDR3 is TGTGCCAGCAGTCGGATAGAGGCTTTCTTT.

This clonotype was counted once. This chain uses TRBV27 with TRBJ2-5; 15 bases align to TRBD2. The CDR3 sequence is 14 residues long. The V gene end was trimmed by 6 bases and the J gene end by 5 bases; junction bases not matched to a gene: 1. The germline CDR1 and CDR2 sequences are MNHEY and SMNVEV (reference sequence). The CDR3 loop is CASRGLAGGETQYF. The CDR3 DNA reads TGTGCCAGCAGGGGACTAGCGGGAGGTGAGACCCAGTACTTC.